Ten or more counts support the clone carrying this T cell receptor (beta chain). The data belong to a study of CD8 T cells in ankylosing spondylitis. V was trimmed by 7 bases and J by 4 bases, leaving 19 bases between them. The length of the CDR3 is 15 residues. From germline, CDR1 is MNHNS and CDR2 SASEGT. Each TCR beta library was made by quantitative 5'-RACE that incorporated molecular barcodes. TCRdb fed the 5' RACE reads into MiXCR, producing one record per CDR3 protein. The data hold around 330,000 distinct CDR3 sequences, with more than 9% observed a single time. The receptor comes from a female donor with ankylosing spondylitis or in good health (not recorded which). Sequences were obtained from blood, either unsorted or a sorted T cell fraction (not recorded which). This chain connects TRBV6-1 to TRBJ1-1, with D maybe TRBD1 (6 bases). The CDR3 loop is CASTHEGGWSTEAFF. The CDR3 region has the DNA TGTGCCAGCACTCACGAGGGGGGCTGGAGCACTGAAGCTTTCTTT.